This is a list of T cell receptor beta chains from one sample in a study of CD8 T cells in ankylosing spondylitis. TCRdb analysed the 5' RACE reads with MiXCR anew, one entry per CDR3 protein. This table has more than 100,000 distinct CDR3 sequences, about 10% appearing once. Sequenced input: blood, either unsorted or a sorted T cell fraction (not recorded which). The source of these receptors is a female donor with ankylosing spondylitis or in good health (not recorded which). Both conserved end residues are trimmed from each CDR3. The order of the fields is clone size, V gene, J gene, CDR3 protein. Rows may omit the clone size; those that give it use once, few, many or a size class.

size: many; V: TRBV20-1; J: TRBJ2-3; CDR3: SALSTSGYYSSTDTQY
size: NA; V: TRBV7-8; J: TRBJ2-5; CDR3: ASSPGTSKETQY
size: many; V: TRBV7-2; J: TRBJ2-5; CDR3: ASSLFGLAGGYETQY
size: NA; V: TRBV11-2; J: TRBJ2-1; CDR3: ASSLDWLQGRSSYNEQF
size: many; V: TRBV5-5; J: TRBJ2-3; CDR3: ASSPTGLTDTDTQY
size: many; V: TRBV29-1; J: TRBJ1-3; CDR3: SARNSGNTIY
size: many; V: TRBV20-1; J: TRBJ1-1; CDR3: SGHKQGNTEAF
size: many; V: TRBV20-1; J: TRBJ2-1; CDR3: SARDPPRDEQF
size: many; V: TRBV5-6; J: TRBJ1-2; CDR3: ASSLVRSNGYT
size: many; V: TRBV11-2; J: TRBJ1-2; CDR3: ASSPQQGGGYT
size: NA; V: TRBV20-1; J: TRBJ2-7; CDR3: SASNRDYEQY
size: many; V: TRBV12-3/TRBV12-4; J: TRBJ1-5; CDR3: ASSSGGGRANQPQH
size: NA; V: TRBV29-1; J: TRBJ2-3; CDR3: SVYSGRGSTDTQY
size: many; V: TRBV6-5; J: TRBJ2-3; CDR3: ASSYGTSSQADTQY
size: NA; V: TRBV5-5; J: TRBJ2-2; CDR3: ARSPGLLSGELF
size: many; V: TRBV20-1; J: TRBJ2-3; CDR3: SARDPTSGGAGTDTQY